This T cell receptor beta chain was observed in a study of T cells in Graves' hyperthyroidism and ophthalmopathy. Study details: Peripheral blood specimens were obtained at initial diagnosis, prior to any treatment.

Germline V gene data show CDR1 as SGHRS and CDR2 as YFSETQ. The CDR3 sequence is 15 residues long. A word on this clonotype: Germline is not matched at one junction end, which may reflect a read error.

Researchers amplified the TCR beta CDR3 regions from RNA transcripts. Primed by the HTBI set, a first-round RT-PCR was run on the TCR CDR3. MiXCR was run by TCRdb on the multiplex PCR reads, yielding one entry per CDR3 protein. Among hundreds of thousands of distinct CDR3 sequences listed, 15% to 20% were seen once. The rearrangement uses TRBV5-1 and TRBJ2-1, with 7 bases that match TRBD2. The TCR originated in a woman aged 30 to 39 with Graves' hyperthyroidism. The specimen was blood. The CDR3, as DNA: TGCGCCAGCAACTTGGGCGGGAGTGTTTACAATGAGCAGTTCTTC. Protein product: CASNLGGSVYNEQFF.